These 7 T cell receptor beta chains were all obtained from the same sample, sequenced in a study of CD4+ T cells in melanoma. The data were produced by immunoSEQ multiplex PCR, yet TCRdb's version contains in-frame clones alone and is incomplete. The sample includes about 110,000 clones, around 93% of them seen just once. Sequenced sample: peripheral blood. Receptors originate from a human donor with melanoma.

This clone was detected only a few times. The rearrangement links TRBV5-6 to TRBJ2-3; the D is unclear. CDR1 is SGHDT and CDR2 is YYEEEE in the germline V gene. The CDR3 loop spans 16 amino acids. Trimming stripped 2 bases from V and 0 bases from J, with 13 bases between. CDR3 sequence reads: CASSFRRPPSTDTQYF. The CDR3 DNA follows: TGTGCCAGCAGCTTCAGGCGACCACCGAGCACAGATACGCAGTATTTT.

V usage is TRBV5-6 and J usage is TRBJ2-1, with D perhaps given as TRBD1 or TRBD2 (5 bases each). V shed 2 bases and J shed 2 bases, with 11 bases lying between them. The CDR3 is made up of 15 amino acids. The germline V gene has CDR1 SGHDT and CDR2 YYEEEE. CDR3 loop: CASSFPGTAYNEQFF. CDR3 DNA: TGTGCCAGCAGCTTTCCCGGGACGGCCTACAATGAGCAGTTCTTC. The full variable domain, in which reference TRBV5-6 and TRBJ2-1 provide the parts outside the CDR3, is DAGVTQSPTHLIKTRGQQVTLRCSPKSGHDTVSWYQQALGQGPQFIFQYYEEEERQRGNFPDRFSGHQFPNYSSELNVNALLLGDSALYLCASSFPGTAYNEQFFGPGTRLTVL.

The rearrangement links TRBV4-3 to TRBJ1-4; D possibly corresponds to TRBD1 (5 bases). This CDR3 comprises 16 residues. Trimming left V 0 bases short and J 8 bases short, with 16 bases between. In germline, CDR1 is LGHNA, CDR2 YSLEER. The CDR3: CASSQEGPGGWEKLFF. DNA for the CDR3: TGCGCCAGCAGCCAAGAAGGGCCCGGGGGTTGGGAAAAACTGTTTTTT.

This chain uses TRBV9 with TRBJ2-2; D not certain. CDR1 and CDR2 (germline): SGDLS, YYNGEE. Between the trimmed V and J ends, which lost 4 bases and 5 bases, there was a span of 6 bases. The CDR3 contains 12 residues. The CDR3 DNA sequence: TGTGCCAGCAGCTTTCGAACCGGGGAGCTGTTTTTT. Translating it yields CASSFRTGELFF.

V and J are TRBV5-1 and TRBJ2-1; D gene uncertain. Germline V lookup: CDR1 SGHRS, CDR2 YFSETQ. This CDR3 has 13 residues. Trimming took 0 bases from V and 10 from J, leaving 11 bases between them. The CDR3 bases are TGCGCCAGCAGCTTGGCCCGGCAGGTAGAGCAGTTCTTC. The encoded protein is CASSLARQVEQFF.

V gene TRBV30 combines with J gene TRBJ1-6, with no clear D. This CDR3 region has 12 residues. The ends were cut back, 8 bases at V and 5 bases at J, with 10 bases in the middle. Germline V gene sequence: CDR1 GTSNPN, CDR2 SVGIG (reference sequence). The CDR3 DNA reads as TGTGCCCGGGGTAGGGATAATTCACCCCTCCACTTT. It yields the protein CARGRDNSPLHF.

V is TRBV5-1 and J is TRBJ2-5; 9 positions match TRBD1. Germline V CDR1 and CDR2: SGHRS, YFSETQ. V shed 4 bases, J shed 4 bases, and the junction held 8 bases outside the gene matches. The length of the CDR3 is 15 residues. CDR3 region: CASSEPGQGPETQYF. The CDR3 DNA sequence: TGCGCCAGCAGCGAGCCGGGACAGGGACCAGAGACCCAGTACTTC.